These 8 T cell receptor beta chains originate from one sample sequenced in a study of T cells in Graves' hyperthyroidism and ophthalmopathy. Template material for amplifying TCR beta CDR3 regions consisted of RNA transcripts. First-round RT-PCR of the TCR CDR3 relied on the HTBI primer set. TCRdb fed the multiplex PCR reads into MiXCR, producing one record per CDR3 protein. The sample records about 270,000 distinct CDR3 sequences, roughly 20% being singletons. Sequencing was done on a sample of blood. The receptors shown here come from a man younger than 40 with Graves' ophthalmopathy.

This clonotype was seen only a few times. The genes are TRBV7-6 and TRBJ1-1; D is perhaps TRBD1 (6 bases). Trimming stripped 2 bases from V and 1 base from J, with 11 bases between. CDR1 is SGHVS and CDR2 is FNYEAQ in the germline V gene. The CDR3 covers 15 residues. This CDR3 reads CASSLRGSGNTEAFF. CDR3 nucleotides: TGTGCCAGCAGCTTAAGGGGGTCTGGGAACACTGAAGCTTTCTTT. The full variable domain, in which reference TRBV7-6 and TRBJ1-1 provide the parts outside the CDR3, is GAGVSQSPRYKVTKRGQDVALRCDPISGHVSLYWYRQALGQGPEFLTYFNYEAQQDKSGLPNDRFSAERPEGSISTLTIQRTEQRDSAMYRCASSLRGSGNTEAFFGQGTRLTVV.

This clonotype came up many times. The chain is built from TRBV15 and TRBJ2-5; 7 positions agree with TRBD1. The trim removed 3 bases at V and 1 base at J, leaving 2 bases unmatched. The CDR3 length is 14 residues. Germline V gene sequence: CDR1 LNHNV, CDR2 YYDKDF (reference sequence). The CDR3 reads CATSRGQTQETQYF. The CDR3 DNA sequence: TGTGCCACCAGCAGGGGACAGACCCAAGAGACCCAGTACTTC.

This rearrangement joins TRBV5-8 to TRBJ2-5, with D possibly TRBD1 on 5 matching bases. The CDR3 covers 12 residues. The ends were cut back, 0 bases at V and 10 bases at J, with 10 bases in the middle. The germline V gene has CDR1 SGHTS and CDR2 YDEGEE. CDR3 coding DNA: TGTGCCAGCAGCTTGGTAGGGGCACACCAGTACTTC. Residues: CASSLVGAHQYF.

This clonotype was observed at least ten times. The CDR3 bases are TGTGCCAGCAGGTCCAGGGGACACACGCACAATGAGCAGTTCTTC. As protein: CASRSRGHTHNEQFF. The chain recombines TRBV12-3 or TRBV12-4 with TRBJ2-1; perhaps TRBD1 as D (6 bases). Trimming stripped 6 bases from V and 5 bases from J, with 17 bases between. The CDR3 covers 15 residues.

This rearrangement joins TRBV9 to TRBJ1-4, with D perhaps matching TRBD1 (5 bases). The CDR3 totals 15 residues. Germline V gene data show CDR1 as SGDLS and CDR2 as YYNGEE. Deletions cut 5 bases from V and 4 bases from J, with 15 bases between. CDR3 loop: CASSHSGTGNEKLFF. CDR3 bases: TGTGCCAGCAGTCATAGTGGGACTGGTAATGAAAAACTGTTTTTT.

This clonotype came up many times. The CDR3 DNA follows: TGTGCCAGCAGGGGGAGTGGCGAACGGGAGCAGTACTTC. It codes for CASRGSGEREQYF. The V and J genes are TRBV3-1 and TRBJ2-7; a weak D match, TRBD2 (5 bases). Per germline, CDR1 LGHDT and CDR2 YNNKEL (reference sequence). Deletions cut 6 bases from V and 7 bases from J, with 16 bases between. The CDR3 loop spans 13 amino acids.

This clonotype showed up just a few times. J is TRBJ1-1 and V is TRBV6-2 or TRBV6-3, with D perhaps TRBD1 (6 bases). V lost 0 bases and J 7 bases, leaving 9 bases between the germline ends. Germline-derived CDR1 and CDR2 are MNHEY and SVGEGT. The CDR3 contains 13 residues. The CDR3 coding sequence is TGTGCCAGCAGTTACTCAGGGGGGGTTGAAGCTTTCTTT. Translated, it gives CASSYSGGVEAFF.

This clonotype was seen at least ten times. V usage is TRBV9 and J usage is TRBJ2-7; D gene ambiguous. Germline CDR1 reads SGDLS; CDR2 reads YYNGEE. There are 15 residues in the CDR3. The germline V and J ends were trimmed by 0 bases and 6 bases, with 16 bases remaining between them. This CDR3 is CASSVEARNLGEQYF. In DNA, the CDR3 is TGTGCCAGCAGCGTAGAAGCTAGAAATCTTGGCGAGCAGTACTTC.